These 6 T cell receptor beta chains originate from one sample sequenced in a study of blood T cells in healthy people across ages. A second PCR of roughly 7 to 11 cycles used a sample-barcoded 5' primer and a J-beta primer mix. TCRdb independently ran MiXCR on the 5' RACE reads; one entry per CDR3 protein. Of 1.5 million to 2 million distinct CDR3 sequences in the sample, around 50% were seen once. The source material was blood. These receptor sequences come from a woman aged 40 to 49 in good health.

CDR3 nucleotide sequence: TGCGCCAGCAGCCAAGTACACGGGGGTAATGAAAAACTGTTTTTT. Protein product: CASSQVHGGNEKLFF. The genes are TRBV4-1 and TRBJ1-4; perhaps TRBD1 as D (5 bases). CDR3 size: 15 residues. Trimming took 1 base from V and 4 from J, leaving 10 bases between them. The germline V gene has CDR1 MGHRA and CDR2 YSYEKL.

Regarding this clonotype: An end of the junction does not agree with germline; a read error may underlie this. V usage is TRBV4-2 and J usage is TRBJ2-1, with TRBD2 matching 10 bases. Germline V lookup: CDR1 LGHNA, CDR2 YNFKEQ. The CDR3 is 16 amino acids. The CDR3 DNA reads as TGTGTCAGCAGCCAAGAAGCGGGGGGGCCCGATAATGAGCAGTTCTTC. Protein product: CVSSQEAGGPDNEQFF.

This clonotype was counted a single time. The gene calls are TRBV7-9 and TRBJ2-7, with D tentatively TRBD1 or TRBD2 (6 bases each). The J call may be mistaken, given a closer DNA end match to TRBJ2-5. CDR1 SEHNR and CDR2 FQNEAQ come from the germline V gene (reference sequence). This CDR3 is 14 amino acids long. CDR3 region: CASTKSGAGETQYF. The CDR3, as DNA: TGTGCCAGCACCAAGTCGGGGGCGGGAGAGACCCAGTACTTC.

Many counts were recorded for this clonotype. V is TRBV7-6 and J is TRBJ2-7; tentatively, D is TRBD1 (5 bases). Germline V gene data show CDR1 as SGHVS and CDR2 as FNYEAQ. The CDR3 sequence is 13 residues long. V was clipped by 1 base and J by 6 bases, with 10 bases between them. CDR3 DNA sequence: TGTGCCAGCAGCTTAGAGGGGATGGGCGAGCAGTACTTC. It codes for CASSLEGMGEQYF.

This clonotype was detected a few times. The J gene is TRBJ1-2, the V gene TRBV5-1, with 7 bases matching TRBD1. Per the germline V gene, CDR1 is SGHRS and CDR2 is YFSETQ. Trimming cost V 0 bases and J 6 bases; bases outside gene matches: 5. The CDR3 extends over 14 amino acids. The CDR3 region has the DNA TGCGCCAGCAGCTTGGTACGACAGGGAAATGGCTACACCTTC. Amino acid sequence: CASSLVRQGNGYTF.

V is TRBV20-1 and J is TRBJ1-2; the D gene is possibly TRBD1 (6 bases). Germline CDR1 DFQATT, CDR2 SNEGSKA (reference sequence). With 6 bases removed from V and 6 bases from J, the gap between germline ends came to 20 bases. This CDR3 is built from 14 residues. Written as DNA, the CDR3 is TGCAGTGCGCTAGGACAGACGATACCTGATGGCTACACCTTC. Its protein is CSALGQTIPDGYTF.